This T cell receptor beta chain was sequenced during a study of T cell repertoires in cytomegalovirus infection. Whole-study context: Shared public TCR beta signatures pointed to both CMV infection and a matching HLA type.

As to this clonotype: No antigen is known for it.

V lost 6 bases to trimming and J lost 3 bases, with 21 bases between them. This CDR3 region has 16 residues. TCRdb redid the calling of the reads with MiXCR, one entry per CDR3 protein. The table records approximately 140,000 distinct CDR3 sequences, 20% to 30% of them present only once. J is TRBJ2-7 and V is TRBV12-3 or TRBV12-4; weak D call: TRBD2 (7 bases). The clonotype was recovered from a human donor in good health (CMV status not recorded). Some clones in this sample may be carry-over from other donors' samples. Sequenced input: PBMCs, sequenced either directly or after in vitro stimulation (not recorded which). The CDR3 DNA sequence: TGTGCCAGCAGAAAAAGGGACACTGGGGAGGGCTACGAGCAGTACGTC. This encodes CASRKRDTGEGYEQYV.